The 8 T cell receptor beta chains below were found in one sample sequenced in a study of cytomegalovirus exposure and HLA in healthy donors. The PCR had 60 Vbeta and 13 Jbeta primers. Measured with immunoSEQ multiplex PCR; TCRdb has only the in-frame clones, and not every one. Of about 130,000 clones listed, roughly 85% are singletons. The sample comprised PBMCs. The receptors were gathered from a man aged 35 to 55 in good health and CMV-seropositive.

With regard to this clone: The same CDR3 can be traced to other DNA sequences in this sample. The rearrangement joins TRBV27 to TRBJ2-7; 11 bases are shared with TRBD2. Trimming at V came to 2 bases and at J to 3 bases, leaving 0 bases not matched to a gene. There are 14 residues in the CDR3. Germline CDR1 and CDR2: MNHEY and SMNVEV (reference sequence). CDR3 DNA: TGTGCCAGCAGTTTAGGGACTAGCGGCTACGAGCAGTACTTC. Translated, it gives CASSLGTSGYEQYF.

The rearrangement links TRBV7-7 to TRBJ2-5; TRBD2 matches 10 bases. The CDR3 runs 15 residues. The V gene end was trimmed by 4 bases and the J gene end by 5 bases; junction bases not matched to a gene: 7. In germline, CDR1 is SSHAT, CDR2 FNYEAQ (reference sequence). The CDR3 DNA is TGTGCCAGCAGCTCAGGTAGCGGGAGGAAGGAGACCCAGTACTTC. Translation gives CASSSGSGRKETQYF.

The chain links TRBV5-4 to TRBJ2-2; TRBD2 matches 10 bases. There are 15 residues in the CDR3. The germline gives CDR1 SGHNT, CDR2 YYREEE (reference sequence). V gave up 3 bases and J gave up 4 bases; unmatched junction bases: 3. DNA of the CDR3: TGTGCCAGCAGCTCCAGCGGGAGGGGCACCGGGGAGCTGTTTTTT. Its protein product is CASSSSGRGTGELFF. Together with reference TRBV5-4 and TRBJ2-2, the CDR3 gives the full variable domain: ETGVTQSPTHLIKTRGQQVTLRCSSQSGHNTVSWYQQALGQGPQFIFQYYREEENGRGNFPPRFSGLQFPNYSSELNVNALELDDSALYLCASSSSGRGTGELFFGEGSRLTVL.

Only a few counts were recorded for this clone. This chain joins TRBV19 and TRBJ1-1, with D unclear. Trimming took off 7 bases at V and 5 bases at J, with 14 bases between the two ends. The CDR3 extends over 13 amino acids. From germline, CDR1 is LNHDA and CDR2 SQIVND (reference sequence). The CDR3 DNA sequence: TGTGCCAGTACCCCAACGGGAGGGACTGAAGCTTTCTTT. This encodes CASTPTGGTEAFF.

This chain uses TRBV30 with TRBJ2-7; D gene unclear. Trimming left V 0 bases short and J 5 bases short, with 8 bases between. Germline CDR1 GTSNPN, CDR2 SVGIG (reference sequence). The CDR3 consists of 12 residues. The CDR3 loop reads CAWSVNYDEQYF. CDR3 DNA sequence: TGTGCCTGGAGTGTAAATTATGACGAGCAGTACTTC. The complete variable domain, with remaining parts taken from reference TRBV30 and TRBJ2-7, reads SQTIHQWPATLVQPVGSPLSLECTVEGTSNPNLYWYRQAAGRGLQLLFYSVGIGQISSEVPQNLSASRPQDRQFILSSKKLLLSDSGFYLCAWSVNYDEQYFGPGTRLTVT.

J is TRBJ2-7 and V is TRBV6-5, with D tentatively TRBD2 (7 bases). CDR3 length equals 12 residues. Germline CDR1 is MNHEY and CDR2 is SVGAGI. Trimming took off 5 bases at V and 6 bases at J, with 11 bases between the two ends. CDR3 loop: CASSTGTTEQYF. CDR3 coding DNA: TGTGCCAGCAGTACAGGGACTACCGAGCAGTACTTC.

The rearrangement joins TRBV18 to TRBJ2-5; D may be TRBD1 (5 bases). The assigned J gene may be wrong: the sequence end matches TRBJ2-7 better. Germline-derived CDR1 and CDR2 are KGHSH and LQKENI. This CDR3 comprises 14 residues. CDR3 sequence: CASSPLDNAYEQYF. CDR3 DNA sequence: TGTGCCAGCTCACCTTTGGACAACGCCTACGAGCAGTACTTC.

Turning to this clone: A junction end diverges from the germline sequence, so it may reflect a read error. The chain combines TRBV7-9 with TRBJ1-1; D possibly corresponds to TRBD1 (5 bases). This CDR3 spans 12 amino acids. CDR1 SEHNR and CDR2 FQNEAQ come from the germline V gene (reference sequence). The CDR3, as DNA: TGTTCCAGCAGCTCAACCGGGACTCGAGCTTTCTTT. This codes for CSSSSTGTRAFF.